A single sample gave rise to the 15 T cell receptor beta chains below, sequenced in a study of T cells after yellow fever vaccination. MiXCR, run by TCRdb on the 5' RACE reads, gives a single entry per CDR3 protein. Of 250,000 to 400,000 distinct CDR3 sequences in the sample, 3.5% to 4.5% were seen once. The sequences come from PBMCs, collected 15 days after the yellow fever booster vaccination. The receptors shown here come from a man in his late teens or twenties who received the YFV17D yellow fever vaccine.

This clonotype was counted at least ten times. The chain carries TRBV5-1 and TRBJ2-5, with 8 bases that match TRBD1. Losses at the gene ends were 4 bases for V and 5 bases for J; bases not matched to a gene: 10. This CDR3 comprises 15 residues. Germline V CDR1 and CDR2: SGHRS, YFSETQ. CDR3 in DNA: TGCGCCAGCAGCGACCAGGGGGCATTCGGGGAGACCCAGTACTTC. It encodes CASSDQGAFGETQYF. The variable domain in full, completed from reference TRBV5-1 and TRBJ2-5, reads KAGVTQTPRYLIKTRGQQVTLSCSPISGHRSVSWYQQTPGQGLQFLFEYFSETQRNKGNFPGRFSGRQFSNSRSEMNVSTLELGDSALYLCASSDQGAFGETQYFGPGTRLLVL.

This clonotype was found a few times. This chain connects TRBV7-2 to TRBJ2-2; 11 bases line up with TRBD2. Germline V gene lookup returns CDR1 SGHTA and CDR2 FQGNSA. Losses at the gene ends were 7 bases for V and 6 bases for J; bases not matched to a gene: 13. The CDR3 totals 17 residues. The CDR3 region is CASTRPRSGGAPGELFF. The CDR3 region has the DNA TGTGCCAGCACCCGCCCCCGTAGCGGGGGGGCACCCGGGGAGCTGTTTTTT.

This clonotype has a count of ten or more. The gene calls are TRBV20-1 and TRBJ1-1; possibly TRBD1 for D (5 bases). Germline values: CDR1 DFQATT, CDR2 SNEGSKA (reference sequence). The V and J ends lost 3 bases and 1 base respectively, with 12 bases between them. The CDR3 is 14 residues long. The CDR3 nucleotides read TGCAGTGCTAGCGACAGTTCGCGGAACACTGAAGCTTTCTTT. Translated: CSASDSSRNTEAFF.

Ten or more counts support this clonotype. This CDR3 is CASSTRLAGNEQFF. The CDR3 DNA sequence: TGCGCCAGCAGCACCCGACTAGCGGGCAATGAGCAGTTCTTC. The gene calls are TRBV5-1 and TRBJ2-1, with 10 bases that match TRBD2. Germline V lookup: CDR1 SGHRS, CDR2 YFSETQ. The CDR3 runs 14 residues. Trimming took 4 bases from V and 6 from J; bases not matched to a gene: 4.

This clonotype was picked up a small number of times. This CDR3 reads CASSQVERGGLETQYF. The CDR3 coding sequence is TGCGCCAGCAGCCAAGTTGAGCGGGGGGGCTTAGAGACCCAGTACTTC. The chain is built from TRBV4-3 and TRBJ2-5, with 10 bases aligning to TRBD2. V lost 1 base, J lost 4 bases, and 6 bases stayed unmatched. This CDR3 contains 16 residues. Germline loops: CDR1 LGHNA, CDR2 YSLEER.

This clonotype was seen repeatedly, ten times or more. The chain uses TRBV11-2 and TRBJ2-7, with D possibly matching TRBD2 (5 bases). CDR1 and CDR2 from the germline V gene are SGHAT and FQNNGV. V was pared by 2 bases and J by 5 bases, with 10 bases between. The CDR3 totals 13 residues. The chain's CDR3 is CASSLIPGNEQYV. Written as DNA, the CDR3 is TGTGCCAGCAGCTTAATACCGGGAAACGAGCAGTACGTC.

This clonotype was picked up a small number of times. The rearrangement joins TRBV19 to TRBJ2-2, with 9 bases matching TRBD2. CDR1 and CDR2 (germline): LNHDA, SQIVND (reference sequence). Trimming removed 6 bases from V and 4 bases from J; junction bases left unmatched: 6. The CDR3 runs 15 residues. DNA of the CDR3: TGTGCCAGTAGGGCGCTAGCGGGATTCACCGGGGAGCTGTTTTTT. Protein product: CASRALAGFTGELFF.

This clonotype was seen more than once but under ten times. The chain combines TRBV20-1 with TRBJ1-2; D not resolved. Germline CDR1 is DFQATT and CDR2 is SNEGSKA (reference sequence). This CDR3 has 14 amino acids. V dropped 1 base and J dropped 6 bases, with 15 bases sitting between them. DNA for the CDR3: TGCAGTGCTAGAGCCCCGACGGAGGGCGATGGCTACACCTTC. Translation gives CSARAPTEGDGYTF.

This clonotype has just a few counts. The rearrangement joins TRBV3-1 to TRBJ2-7; 8 positions match TRBD1. Germline CDR1 reads LGHDT; CDR2 reads YNNKEL (reference sequence). The CDR3 is 13 amino acids. The ends lost 7 bases at V and 5 bases at J; junction bases unmatched: 7. The CDR3 reads CASKFGQGNEQYF. In DNA, the CDR3 is TGTGCCAGCAAATTTGGACAGGGCAACGAGCAGTACTTC.

This clonotype was detected a few times. The gene calls are TRBV5-1 and TRBJ2-5; D gene ambiguous. Germline V gene data show CDR1 as SGHRS and CDR2 as YFSETQ. V lost 0 bases, J lost 1 base, and 7 bases lay in between. The CDR3 is 14 residues long. The CDR3 region is CASSLGSSQETQYF. As DNA, the CDR3 is TGCGCCAGCAGCTTGGGTTCTAGCCAAGAGACCCAGTACTTC.

This clonotype occurred once. The chain recombines TRBV4-3 with TRBJ2-3, with 11 bases that match TRBD2. The junction had 6 bases not matched to a gene; V was cut back by 0 bases and J by 1 base. This CDR3 region has 18 residues. In germline, CDR1 is LGHNA, CDR2 YSLEER. The CDR3 DNA reads as TGCGCCAGCAGCCAAGACCAACTGGGACTAGCGGGCACAGATACGCAGTATTTT. It yields the protein CASSQDQLGLAGTDTQYF.

This clonotype was counted many times. This rearrangement joins TRBV24-1 to TRBJ2-2; a weak D match, TRBD1 (6 bases). The ends were cut back, 0 bases at V and 4 bases at J, with 17 bases in the middle. The CDR3 covers 18 residues. The germline V gene has CDR1 KGHDR and CDR2 SFDVKD. The DNA of the CDR3 is TGTGCCACCAGTGATTTGACAAAAGGGGGACCGAGCACCGGGGAGCTGTTTTTT. As protein: CATSDLTKGGPSTGELFF.

This clonotype was counted a few times. The V and J genes are TRBV10-3 and TRBJ1-6; tentatively, D is TRBD1 (6 bases). Trimming removed 4 bases from V and 7 bases from J, with 11 bases in between. Germline V gene data show CDR1 as ENHRY and CDR2 as SYGVKD. This CDR3 has 14 amino acids. CDR3 DNA sequence: TGTGCCATCAGTGGGACGGGGGCGAATTCACCCCTCCACTTT. Translation: CAISGTGANSPLHF.

This clonotype came up many times. This chain joins TRBV7-6 and TRBJ1-4, with a weak D call TRBD1 (6 bases). The CDR3 consists of 16 residues. Germline V gene data show CDR1 as SGHVS and CDR2 as FNYEAQ. V shed 3 bases and J shed 8 bases, with 19 bases lying between them. The CDR3 protein is CASSLGTGLRVEKLFF. CDR3 DNA: TGTGCCAGCAGCTTGGGCACAGGGCTTCGGGTAGAAAAACTGTTTTTT.

The V call is TRBV25-1, the J call TRBJ1-1; no reliable D call. From germline, CDR1 is MGHDK and CDR2 SYGVNS. This CDR3 contains 13 residues. V dropped 1 base and J dropped 7 bases, with 10 bases sitting between them. The chain's CDR3 is CASSESGRNEAFF. The CDR3, as DNA: TGTGCCAGCAGTGAATCAGGTAGAAATGAAGCTTTCTTT.